This T cell receptor beta chain was found in a study of shared clonotypes between healthy human individuals. Per germline, CDR1 SGHAT and CDR2 FQNNGV. The CDR3 length is 12 residues. Trimming removed 5 bases from V and 3 bases from J, with 5 bases in between. The data were produced by immunoSEQ multiplex PCR, yet TCRdb's version contains in-frame clones alone and is incomplete. The data contain around 720,000 clones, 60% to 75% of them seen just once; the ten biggest clones take up 1.5% to 2%. This clone was counted once. This TCR was recovered from a woman younger than 45 in good health. The source material was memory CD4+ T cells sorted from blood. Subset indicated: CD45RA-negative fraction. This chain connects TRBV11-2 to TRBJ1-3; D is unclear. The CDR3 DNA reads as TGTGCCAGCAGCGACTTTGGAAACACCATATATTTT. Protein: CASSDFGNTIYF.